Following are 5 T cell receptor beta chains from one sample sequenced in a study of T-cell reconstitution after alpha-beta-depleted transplantation in children. Library preparation (for TCRbeta) was performed with unique molecular identifiers. TCRdb reprocessed the PCR reads via MiXCR and lists one record per CDR3 protein. The sample records more than 550,000 distinct CDR3 sequences, over 9.5% being singletons. Here the sequenced sample was PBMCs from the stem cell graft donor, taken from the stem cell graft. These receptors came from a human donor who donated a stem cell graft to a child with acute myeloid leukemia.

This clonotype was seen many times. The chain links TRBV20-1 to TRBJ2-1; 8 bases map to TRBD1. This CDR3 region has 14 residues. Per germline, CDR1 DFQATT and CDR2 SNEGSKA (reference sequence). Germline trimming cut 5 bases from V and 8 bases from J; bases unmatched to any gene: 11. The DNA of the CDR3 is TGCAGTGCTGTGGACAGGGTTAAGGGGCATGAGCAGTTCTTC. It translates to CSAVDRVKGHEQFF.

This clonotype has only a few counts. J is TRBJ2-5 and V is TRBV29-1; no clear D. The germline V gene has CDR1 SQVTM and CDR2 ANQGSEA. The V end lost 7 bases, the J end lost 5 bases, and 5 bases lay between the germline ends. The CDR3 contains 9 residues. This CDR3 reads CSAGETQYF. For the CDR3, the DNA is TGCAGCGCCGGGGAGACCCAGTACTTC.

This clonotype was counted a few times. The chain uses TRBV20-1 and TRBJ2-7; D possibly matches TRBD1 or TRBD2 (6 bases each). Germline CDR1 DFQATT, CDR2 SNEGSKA (reference sequence). V dropped 4 bases and J dropped 4 bases, with 17 bases sitting between them. This CDR3 has 14 amino acids. DNA of the CDR3: TGCAGTGCTATTATAACAGGGACTTCTTACGAGCAGTACTTC. Protein product: CSAIITGTSYEQYF.

This chain links TRBV9 with TRBJ1-4; a possible D gene is TRBD1 (5 bases). Trimming shortened V by 3 bases and J by 2 bases, and 11 bases separated the two germline ends. This CDR3 contains 15 residues. Germline CDR1 SGDLS, CDR2 YYNGEE. The CDR3 sequence: CASSGRGDTNEKLFF. The CDR3, as DNA: TGTGCCAGCAGCGGTCGGGGGGATACTAATGAAAAACTGTTTTTT. Complete variable domain (other parts from reference TRBV9 and TRBJ1-4): DSGVTQTPKHLITATGQRVTLRCSPRSGDLSVYWYQQSLDQGLQFLIQYYNGEERAKGNILERFSAQQFPDLHSELNLSSLELGDSALYFCASSGRGDTNEKLFFGSGTQLSVL.

The chain links TRBV7-3 to TRBJ2-7, with D tentatively TRBD1 or TRBD2 (5 bases each). V gave up 2 bases and J gave up 2 bases, with 13 bases separating them. Looked up from germline, CDR1 is SGHTA and CDR2 is FQGTGA. This CDR3 comprises 15 residues. CDR3 DNA: TGTGCCAGCAGCTTAGTAGGGACGGAGCCCTACGAGCAGTACTTC. Amino acids: CASSLVGTEPYEQYF. The full variable domain, with the rest looked up from reference TRBV7-3 and TRBJ2-7, is GAGVSQTPSNKVTEKGKYVELRCDPISGHTALYWYRQSLGQGPEFLIYFQGTGAADDSGLPNDRFFAVRPEGSVSTLKIQRTERGDSAVYLCASSLVGTEPYEQYFGPGTRLTVT.